This is a list of T cell receptor beta chains from one sample in a study of CD8 T cells in ankylosing spondylitis. In TCRdb, the 5' RACE reads were re-called with MiXCR into one record per CDR3 protein. The sample has about 240,000 distinct CDR3 sequences, about 9.1% seen once; the top ten hold 6.8%. Sequencing was performed on blood, either unsorted or a sorted T cell fraction (not recorded which). The receptors shown here come from a male donor with ankylosing spondylitis or in good health (not recorded which). CDR3s include the opening cysteine and the closing phenylalanine or tryptophan. Fields, in order: J gene, clone size, V gene, D gene, CDR3 protein, CDR3 DNA. The D gene is left open where the match is weak. Expanded clones are given a class, and other clones once, few, many or no size at all.

>TRBJ2-7|many|TRBV6-1|-
CASRILSGDHYEQYF
TGTGCCAGCAGGATTCTTTCAGGTGACCACTACGAGCAGTACTTC
>TRBJ2-1|many|TRBV3-1|-
CASSQDGYNADNEQFF
TGTGCCAGCAGCCAAGATGGCTATAATGCCGACAATGAGCAGTTCTTC
>TRBJ1-3|-|TRBV3-1|-
CATSQDGAGLSGNTIYF
TGTGCCACCTCCCAAGATGGGGCGGGACTCTCTGGAAACACCATATATTTT
>TRBJ2-5|few|TRBV5-1|TRBD1
CASSRDRVEETQYF
TGCGCCAGCTCCAGGGACAGGGTGGAAGAGACCCAGTACTTC
>TRBJ2-6|many|TRBV4-3|-
CASSQEQPQSSGANVLTF
TGCGCCAGCAGCCAAGAACAGCCCCAATCCTCTGGGGCCAACGTCCTGACTTTC
>TRBJ1-2|many|TRBV20-1|-
CSAHSGGYTF
TGCAGTGCTCACTCGGGCGGCTACACCTTC
>TRBJ2-1|-|TRBV11-3|-
CASSLVTGPYNEQFF
TGTGCCAGCAGCTTAGTTACGGGACCCTACAATGAGCAGTTCTTC
>TRBJ2-5|-|TRBV7-3|-
CASSLNSYTAQYF
TGTGCCAGCAGCTTAAATTCCTATACGGCCCAGTACTTC
>TRBJ1-1|many|TRBV5-6|-
CASSPGLDTEAFF
TGTGCCAGCAGCCCTGGCCTAGACACTGAAGCTTTCTTT
>TRBJ1-6|many|TRBV5-1|TRBD1
CASRRTGNNSPLHF
TGCGCCAGCAGACGGACAGGGAATAATTCACCCCTCCACTTT
>TRBJ1-1|-|TRBV11-3|-
CASSLEGTGDTEAFF
TGTGCCAGCAGCTTAGAAGGGACGGGGGACACTGAAGCTTTCTTT
>TRBJ2-5|many|TRBV27|TRBD1
CASSLPGGKTQYF
TGTGCCAGCAGTTTACCAGGGGGAAAGACCCAGTACTTC
>TRBJ1-1|many|TRBV7-3|-
CASSLNRENTEAFF
TGTGCCAGCAGCTTAAACAGGGAGAACACTGAAGCTTTCTTT
>TRBJ2-7|few|TRBV27|TRBD1
CASSSLGTGAPYEQYF
TGTGCCAGCAGTTCCCTCGGGACAGGGGCCCCCTACGAGCAGTACTTC
>TRBJ2-1|few|TRBV7-2|TRBD2
CASSSRLAGGPYNEQFF
TGTGCCAGCAGCTCAAGACTAGCGGGAGGGCCTTACAATGAGCAGTTCTTC
>TRBJ2-1|many|TRBV20-1|-
CSALGTRGRYNEQFF
TGCAGTGCCCTAGGAACGAGAGGACGGTACAATGAGCAGTTCTTC
>TRBJ2-5|-|TRBV29-1|TRBD2
CSVEGLAGAQETQYF
TGCAGCGTTGAAGGGTTAGCGGGGGCCCAAGAGACCCAGTACTTC
>TRBJ1-2|many|TRBV24-1|TRBD1
CATSGPRDSANYGYTF
TGTGCCACCAGTGGACCCCGGGACAGCGCTAACTATGGCTACACCTTC
>TRBJ2-1|-|TRBV18|TRBD2
CASSPSTKAGVSNEQFF
TGTGCCAGCTCACCATCGACAAAAGCGGGAGTTTCCAATGAGCAGTTCTTC
>TRBJ2-7|-|TRBV3-1|-
CASSQGPRDSYEQYF
TGTGCCAGCAGCCAAGGACCCCGGGACTCCTACGAGCAGTACTTC
>TRBJ2-5|many|TRBV5-1|-
CASSLGTQKETQYF
TGCGCCAGCAGCTTGGGGACACAAAAAGAGACCCAGTACTTC
>TRBJ2-7|many|TRBV14|TRBD1
CASSQGPGGGEQYF
TGTGCCAGCAGCCAAGGGCCAGGGGGCGGCGAGCAGTACTTC
>TRBJ2-5|many|TRBV29-1|-
CSVLPWDMKKTQYF
TGCAGCGTCCTTCCGTGGGACATGAAAAAGACCCAGTACTTC
>TRBJ2-3|many|TRBV6-1|-
CASKAYGGTDTQYF
TGTGCCAGCAAGGCGTATGGGGGCACAGATACGCAGTATTTT
>TRBJ1-1|many|TRBV20-1|TRBD1
CSAKGTGGLNTEAFF
TGCAGTGCTAAAGGGACAGGGGGACTGAACACTGAAGCTTTCTTT
>TRBJ2-1|many|TRBV12-3/TRBV12-4|TRBD1
CASSSTGGRSNEQFF
TGTGCCAGCAGTTCGACAGGGGGCAGAAGCAATGAGCAGTTCTTC
>TRBJ2-1|many|TRBV20-1|-
CSARAGQMNNEQFF
TGCAGTGCTAGAGCTGGACAGATGAACAATGAGCAGTTCTTC
>TRBJ1-2|many|TRBV27|-
CASSPQGRGYTF
TGTGCCAGCAGTCCCCAGGGTCGAGGCTACACCTTC
>TRBJ2-7|many|TRBV20-1|TRBD1
CSARGQGPPYEQYF
TGCAGTGCTAGGGGACAGGGTCCGCCCTACGAGCAGTACTTC
>TRBJ1-4|many|TRBV20-1|-
CSARDYRVKESEKLFF
TGCAGTGCTAGAGATTACAGGGTGAAGGAGAGCGAAAAACTGTTTTTT
>TRBJ1-5|many|TRBV5-1|TRBD1
CASSRRRDRASNQPQHF
TGCGCCAGCAGCCGCCGCCGGGACAGGGCTAGCAATCAGCCCCAGCATTTT
>TRBJ2-2|many|TRBV20-1|-
CSVPSPGELFF
TGCAGTGTCCCGTCGCCCGGGGAGCTGTTTTTT
>TRBJ2-3|many|TRBV20-1|-
CSARVEAGPTTDTQYF
TGCAGTGCTAGAGTAGAAGCCGGGCCCACGACAGATACGCAGTATTTT
>TRBJ2-1|-|TRBV20-1|-
CSAIDEQFF
TGCAGTGCTATTGATGAGCAGTTCTTC
>TRBJ2-3|many|TRBV4-2|-
CASSQQSGTGTDTQYF
TGTGCCAGCAGCCAACAGTCCGGGACTGGCACAGATACGCAGTATTTT
>TRBJ2-3|many|TRBV7-2|-
CASSLFRGQSTDTQYF
TGTGCCAGCAGCTTGTTCCGCGGTCAAAGCACAGATACGCAGTATTTT
>TRBJ2-1|few|TRBV4-3|-
CASSQGLVPPKYNEQFF
TGCGCCAGCAGCCAAGGTCTGGTCCCCCCAAAGTACAATGAGCAGTTCTTC
>TRBJ1-3|many|TRBV20-1|-
CSVRTPEGNTIYF
TGCAGTGTCCGGACCCCGGAAGGAAACACCATATATTTT
>TRBJ1-2|many|TRBV29-1|-
CRPQGYYGYTF
TGCAGGCCACAGGGATACTATGGCTACACCTTC
>TRBJ2-7|many|TRBV10-3|-
CAITVGRPGDEQYF
TGTGCCATCACTGTCGGGCGTCCTGGTGACGAGCAGTACTTC
>TRBJ2-1|many|TRBV11-2|-
CASSLALHPPYNEQFF
TGTGCCAGCAGCTTAGCCCTTCATCCCCCCTACAATGAGCAGTTCTTC
>TRBJ2-5|many|TRBV4-1|-
CASSQRTTGIFQETQYF
TGCGCCAGCAGCCAAAGAACTACTGGGATTTTCCAAGAGACCCAGTACTTC
>TRBJ2-7|few|TRBV15|-
CATSRVEGGLYEQYF
TGTGCCACCAGCAGAGTTGAGGGGGGCCTTTACGAGCAGTACTTC
>TRBJ2-7|many|TRBV10-3|-
CAISEEGAYTYEQYF
TGTGCCATCAGTGAGGAAGGAGCTTACACCTACGAGCAGTACTTC
>TRBJ1-3|many|TRBV4-1|-
CASSQEAGAGNTIYF
TGCGCCAGCAGCCAAGAGGCAGGAGCGGGAAACACCATATATTTT
>TRBJ2-7|many|TRBV7-9|TRBD1
CASSLVQGANEQYF
TGTGCCAGCAGCTTAGTTCAGGGGGCCAACGAGCAGTACTTC